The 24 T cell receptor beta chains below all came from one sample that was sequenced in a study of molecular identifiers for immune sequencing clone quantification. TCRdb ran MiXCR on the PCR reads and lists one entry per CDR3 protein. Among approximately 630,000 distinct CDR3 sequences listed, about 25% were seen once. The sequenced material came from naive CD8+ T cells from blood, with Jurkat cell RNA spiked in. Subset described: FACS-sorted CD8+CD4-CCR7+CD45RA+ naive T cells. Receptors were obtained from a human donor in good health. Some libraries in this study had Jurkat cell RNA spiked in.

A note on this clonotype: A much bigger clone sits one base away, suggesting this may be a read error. DNA for the CDR3: TGTGCCAGCTGGAGCTCTGGGGCCAACGTCCAGACTTTC. It is translated as CASWSSGANVQTF. V usage is TRBV12-3 or TRBV12-4 and J usage is TRBJ2-6; the D gene is possibly TRBD1 (5 bases). CDR3 length: 13 amino acids.

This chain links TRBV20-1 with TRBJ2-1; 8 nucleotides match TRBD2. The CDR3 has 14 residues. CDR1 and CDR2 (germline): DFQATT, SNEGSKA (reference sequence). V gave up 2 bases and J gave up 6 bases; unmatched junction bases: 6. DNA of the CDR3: TGCAGTGCTAGATCACCGGGACTAGGCAATGAGCAGTTCTTC. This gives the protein CSARSPGLGNEQFF.

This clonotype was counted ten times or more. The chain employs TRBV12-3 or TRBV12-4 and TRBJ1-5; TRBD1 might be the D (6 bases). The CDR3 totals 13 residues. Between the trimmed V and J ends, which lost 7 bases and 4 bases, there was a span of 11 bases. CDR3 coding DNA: TGTGCCAGCAAAAGGGGGGGAAATCAGCCCCAGCATTTT. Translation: CASKRGGNQPQHF.

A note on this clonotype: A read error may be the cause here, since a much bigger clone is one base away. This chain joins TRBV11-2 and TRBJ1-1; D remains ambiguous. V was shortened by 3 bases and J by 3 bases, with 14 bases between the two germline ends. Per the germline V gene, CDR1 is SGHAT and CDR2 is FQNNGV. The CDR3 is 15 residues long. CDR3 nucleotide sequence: TGTGCCAGCAGCTTTTGTTTCCGCAAGGACACTGAAGCTTTCTTT. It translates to CASSFCFRKDTEAFF.

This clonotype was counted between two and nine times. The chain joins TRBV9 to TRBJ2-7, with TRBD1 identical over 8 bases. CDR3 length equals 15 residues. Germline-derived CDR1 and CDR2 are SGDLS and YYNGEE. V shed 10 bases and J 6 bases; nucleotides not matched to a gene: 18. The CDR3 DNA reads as TGTGCCTCCAGCGGTGGCGGACAGGGATATTTCGAGCAGTACTTC. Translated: CASSGGGQGYFEQYF.

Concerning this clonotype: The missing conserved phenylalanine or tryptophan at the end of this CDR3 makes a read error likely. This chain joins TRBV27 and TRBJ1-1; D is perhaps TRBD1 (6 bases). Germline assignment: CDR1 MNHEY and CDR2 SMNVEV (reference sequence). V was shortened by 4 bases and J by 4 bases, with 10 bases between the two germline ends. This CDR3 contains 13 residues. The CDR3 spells CASSYGGGTEAFL. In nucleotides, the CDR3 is TGTGCCAGCAGTTATGGGGGCGGCACTGAAGCTTTCCTT.

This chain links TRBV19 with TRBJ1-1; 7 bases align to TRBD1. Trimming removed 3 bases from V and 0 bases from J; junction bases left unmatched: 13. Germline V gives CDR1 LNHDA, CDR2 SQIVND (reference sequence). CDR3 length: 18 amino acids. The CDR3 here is CASSISRDRERMNTEAFF. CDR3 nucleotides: TGTGCCAGTAGTATCTCCCGCGACAGGGAGAGGATGAACACTGAAGCTTTCTTT.

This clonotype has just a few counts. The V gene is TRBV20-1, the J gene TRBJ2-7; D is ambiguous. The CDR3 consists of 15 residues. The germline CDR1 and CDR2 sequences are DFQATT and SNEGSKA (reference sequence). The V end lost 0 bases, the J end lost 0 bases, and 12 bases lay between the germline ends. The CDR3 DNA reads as TGCAGTGCTAGAGATTTACGGGTGAGCTCCTACGAGCAGTACTTC. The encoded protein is CSARDLRVSSYEQYF.

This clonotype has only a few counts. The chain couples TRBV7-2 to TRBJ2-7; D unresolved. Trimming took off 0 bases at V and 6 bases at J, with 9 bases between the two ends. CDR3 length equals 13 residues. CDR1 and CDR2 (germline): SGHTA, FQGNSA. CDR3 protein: CASSLAEIGEQYF. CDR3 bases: TGTGCCAGCAGCTTAGCAGAAATTGGCGAGCAGTACTTC.

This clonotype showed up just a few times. The CDR3 loop reads CASSNRGYNEQYF. CDR3 DNA: TGTGCCAGCAGTAACAGGGGTTATAACGAGCAGTACTTC. This rearrangement joins TRBV28 to TRBJ2-7, with 7 bases identical to TRBD1. Per the germline V gene, CDR1 is MDHEN and CDR2 is SYDVKM. J lost 5 bases, V lost 5 bases, and 6 bases had no gene match. The CDR3 loop spans 13 amino acids.

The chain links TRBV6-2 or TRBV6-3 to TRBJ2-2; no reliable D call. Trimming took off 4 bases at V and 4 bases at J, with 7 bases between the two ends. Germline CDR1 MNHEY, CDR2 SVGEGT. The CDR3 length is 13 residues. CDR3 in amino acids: CASSFGFTGELFF. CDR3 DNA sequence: TGTGCCAGCAGTTTCGGATTCACCGGGGAGCTGTTTTTT.

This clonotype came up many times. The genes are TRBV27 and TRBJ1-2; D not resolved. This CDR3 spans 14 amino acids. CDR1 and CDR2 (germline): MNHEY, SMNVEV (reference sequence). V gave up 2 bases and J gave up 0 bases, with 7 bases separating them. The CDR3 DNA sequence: TGTGCCAGCAGTTTAGGCGGTACTAACTATGGCTACACCTTC. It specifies CASSLGGTNYGYTF.

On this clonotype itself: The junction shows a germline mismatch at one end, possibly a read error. The CDR3 sequence: CVSSPGLAVSTDTQYF. The CDR3 coding sequence is TGTGTCAGCAGCCCCGGACTAGCGGTGAGCACAGATACGCAGTATTTT. The V call is TRBV28, the J call TRBJ2-3; 10 nucleotides match TRBD2. This CDR3 comprises 16 residues. From germline, CDR1 is MDHEN and CDR2 SYDVKM.

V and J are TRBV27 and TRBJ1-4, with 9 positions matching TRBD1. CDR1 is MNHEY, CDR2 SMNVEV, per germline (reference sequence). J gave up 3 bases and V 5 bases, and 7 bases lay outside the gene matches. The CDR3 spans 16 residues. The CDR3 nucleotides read TGTGCCAGCAGTCTCACAGGGGGCAGGTCTAATGAAAAACTGTTTTTT. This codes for CASSLTGGRSNEKLFF.

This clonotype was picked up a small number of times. CDR3 bases: TGCAGTGCTAGGATACAGGGGCCCTACGAGCAGTACTTC. Translation gives CSARIQGPYEQYF. The V call is TRBV20-1, the J call TRBJ2-7, with 7 bases that match TRBD1. This CDR3 is built from 13 residues. V trimming: 3 bases; J trimming: 2 bases; junction bases outside the gene matches: 4. In germline, CDR1 is DFQATT, CDR2 SNEGSKA (reference sequence).

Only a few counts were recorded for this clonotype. The CDR3: CASSPWDRVTDTQYF. In nucleotides, the CDR3 is TGCGCCAGCAGCCCGTGGGACAGGGTCACAGATACGCAGTATTTT. This chain uses TRBV5-1 with TRBJ2-3; the match to TRBD1 covers 9 bases. Germline lookup yields CDR1 SGHRS and CDR2 YFSETQ. The CDR3 has 15 residues. J gave up 2 bases and V 4 bases, and 5 bases lay outside the gene matches.

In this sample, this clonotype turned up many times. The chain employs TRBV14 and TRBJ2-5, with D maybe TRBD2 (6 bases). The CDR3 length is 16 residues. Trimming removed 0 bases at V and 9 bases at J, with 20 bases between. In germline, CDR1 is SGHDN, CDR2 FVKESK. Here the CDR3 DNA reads TGTGCCAGCAGCCAAGATCCTGGCGGGAACAGCGAAGCCCAGTACTTC. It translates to CASSQDPGGNSEAQYF.

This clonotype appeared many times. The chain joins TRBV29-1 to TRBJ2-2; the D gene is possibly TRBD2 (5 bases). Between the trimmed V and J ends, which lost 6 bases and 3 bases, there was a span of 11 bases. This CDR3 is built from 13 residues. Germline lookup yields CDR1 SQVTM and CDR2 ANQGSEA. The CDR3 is CSVILEDTGELFF. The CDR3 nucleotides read TGCAGCGTCATCCTGGAGGACACCGGGGAGCTGTTTTTT.

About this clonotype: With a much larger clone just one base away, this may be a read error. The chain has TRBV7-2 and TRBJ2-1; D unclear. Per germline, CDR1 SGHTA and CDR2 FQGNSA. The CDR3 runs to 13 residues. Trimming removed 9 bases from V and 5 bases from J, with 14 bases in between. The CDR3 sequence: CARSKAPDNEQFF. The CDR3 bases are TGTGCCAGATCGAAGGCCCCCGACAATGAGCAGTTCTTC.

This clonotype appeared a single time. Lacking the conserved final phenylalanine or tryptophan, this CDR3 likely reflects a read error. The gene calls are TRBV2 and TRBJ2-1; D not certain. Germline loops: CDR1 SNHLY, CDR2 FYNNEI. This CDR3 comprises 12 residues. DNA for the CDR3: TGTGCCAGCAGCGAAGTTCTACCTGAGCAGTTCCTC. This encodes CASSEVLPEQFL.

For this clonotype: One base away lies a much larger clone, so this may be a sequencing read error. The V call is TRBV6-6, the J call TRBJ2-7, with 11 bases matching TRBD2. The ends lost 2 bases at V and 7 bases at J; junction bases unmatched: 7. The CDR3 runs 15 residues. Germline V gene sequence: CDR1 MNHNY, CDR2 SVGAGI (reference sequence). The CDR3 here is CASSYILASGGEQYF. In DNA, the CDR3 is TGTGCCAGCAGTTACATCCTGGCTAGCGGGGGGGAGCAGTACTTC.

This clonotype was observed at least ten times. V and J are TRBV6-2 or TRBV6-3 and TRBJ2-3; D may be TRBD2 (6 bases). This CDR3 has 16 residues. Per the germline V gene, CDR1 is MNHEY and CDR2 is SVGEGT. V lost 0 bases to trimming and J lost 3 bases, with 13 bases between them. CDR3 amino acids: CASSYSTREGTDTQYF. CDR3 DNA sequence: TGTGCCAGCAGTTACTCGACGCGGGAAGGAACAGATACGCAGTATTTT.

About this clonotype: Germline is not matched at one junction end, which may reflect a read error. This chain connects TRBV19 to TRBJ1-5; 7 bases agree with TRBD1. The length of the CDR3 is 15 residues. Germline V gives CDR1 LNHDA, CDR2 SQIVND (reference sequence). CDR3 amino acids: CASSIGQGSNQSQHF. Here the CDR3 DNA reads TGTGCCAGTAGTATAGGACAGGGAAGCAATCAGTCCCAGCATTTT.

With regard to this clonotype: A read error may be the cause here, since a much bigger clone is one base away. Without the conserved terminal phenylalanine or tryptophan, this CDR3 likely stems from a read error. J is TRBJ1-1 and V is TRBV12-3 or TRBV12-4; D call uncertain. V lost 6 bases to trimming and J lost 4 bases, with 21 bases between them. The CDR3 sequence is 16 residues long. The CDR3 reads CASSTLFGLLGTEAFL. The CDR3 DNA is TGTGCCAGCAGCACCTTATTCGGGCTCCTGGGCACTGAAGCTTTCCTT.